These T cell receptor beta chains were read from a single sample in a study of T-cell memory formation after mild COVID-19. From the 5' RACE reads, TCRdb called clonotypes with MiXCR, one entry per CDR3 protein. The repertoire holds about 200,000 distinct CDR3 sequences, over 9% seen once, with approximately 3.3% in the top ten. Sequenced: PBMCs or a T cell subset sorted from them (not recorded which). The source is a man aged 18 to 30 who had mild COVID-19 (a few samples of this study predate the infection). Cell type and time point are not known. The CDR3 runs from the conserved cysteine through the conserved F or W. The D gene is left open where the match is weak. The size of a clone is reported for some rows only, either as once, few or many, or as a class for expanded clones.

j_call v_call d_call clone_size cdr3_nt cdr3_aa
TRBJ1-2 TRBV6-5 TRBD1 few TGTGCCAGCAGTTACTCCGACAGGGCGTATGGCTACACCTTC CASSYSDRAYGYTF
TRBJ2-6 TRBV7-3 NA few TGTGCCAGCAGCTTAGCTTTCTCTGGGGCCAACGTCCTGACTTTC CASSLAFSGANVLTF
TRBJ1-1 TRBV20-1 NA few TGCAGTGCCACAACTGGAGCTATGAACACTGAAGCTTTCTTT CSATTGAMNTEAFF
TRBJ2-1 TRBV9 NA NA TGTGCCAGCAGCGGGGACGCATACAATGAGCAGTTCTTC CASSGDAYNEQFF
TRBJ1-3 TRBV4-2 TRBD1 few TGTGCCAGCAGCCCAGGAGACAGGGATGGAAACACCATATATTTT CASSPGDRDGNTIYF
TRBJ1-1 TRBV29-1 NA NA TGCAGCGTCGGTGACCCGGGGCTTGGCAGAGCTTTCTTT CSVGDPGLGRAFF
TRBJ2-5 TRBV20-1 TRBD2 NA TGCAGTGCCACCGGGACTAGCGGGGGGAACCAAGAGACCCAGTACTTC CSATGTSGGNQETQYF
TRBJ1-6 TRBV10-3 NA NA TGTGCCATCAGTGGGGGTTGGAATTCACCCCTCCACTTT CAISGGWNSPLHF
TRBJ2-5 TRBV5-1 TRBD1 few TGCGCCAGCAGTTACGGGACAGGGGAAGGGGAGACCCAGTACTTC CASSYGTGEGETQYF
TRBJ2-5 TRBV12-3/TRBV12-4 TRBD1 many TGTGCCAGCATGAGGGGGCGTACGGAGACCCAGTACTTC CASMRGRTETQYF
TRBJ2-7 TRBV20-1 TRBD2 few TGCAGTGCTAGAGATGACGCGGCTAGCGGCTACTACGAGCAGTACTTC CSARDDAASGYYEQYF